One sample yielded the 3 T cell receptor beta chains listed below, sequenced in a study of graft-versus-host responses after intestinal transplantation. Profiling relied on immunoSEQ multiplex PCR, and the TCRdb table lists in-frame clones only, not all of them. The sample yields about 57,000 clones, 70% to 90% seen once. The starting material was PBMCs, obtained 26 days after transplant. These receptors were obtained from a human patient who received an intestinal transplant, so some T cells may come from the graft donor.

The chain joins TRBV4-1 to TRBJ2-2; D is ambiguous. V was cut by 6 bases and J by 2 bases, with 7 bases left in between. The CDR3 has 13 amino acids. Germline CDR1 reads MGHRA; CDR2 reads YSYEKL. The CDR3 protein is CASRWPNTGELFF. CDR3 coding DNA: TGCGCCAGCAGATGGCCAAACACCGGGGAGCTGTTTTTT.

The chain has TRBV2 and TRBJ2-1; perhaps TRBD1 as D (6 bases). The V and J ends lost 8 bases and 0 bases respectively, with 17 bases between them. This CDR3 region has 16 residues. Germline values: CDR1 SNHLY, CDR2 FYNNEI. In DNA, the CDR3 is TGTGCCAGCCCTGGGGGCAGCCGCGACTCCTACAATGAGCAGTTCTTC. This gives the protein CASPGGSRDSYNEQFF.

The gene calls are TRBV23-1 and TRBJ1-5; 7 nucleotides line up with TRBD1. TRBV23-1 is an open reading frame whose function is uncertain. V was pared by 4 bases and J by 2 bases, with 20 bases of the junction left unmatched. CDR3 length: 20 amino acids. The CDR3 loop is CASSRAGGSEGVLRNQPQHF. CDR3 bases: TGCGCCAGCAGTCGGGCAGGGGGATCGGAGGGAGTCCTTCGCAATCAGCCCCAGCATTTT.